A single TCR beta chain is shown here with its context. No cognate antigen has been identified for it. It has no much larger one-base neighbor in the sample; base qualities were not kept. The V end loses 2 bases and the J end loses 5 bases, and a stretch of 15 bases separates them. The CDR3, from cysteine to phenylalanine, totals 15 residues. This entry keeps only the CDR3 DNA: 45 bases, framed from base 1. The record originates from a study of T cell changes during pregnancy in multiple sclerosis (dated by TCRdb to between 2018 and 2021). A note on the overall study: In women with multiple sclerosis, the researchers looked at how the T cell repertoire shifted as pregnancy progressed.

The library was obtained by the immunoSEQ multiplex PCR assay. Drawn from immuneACCESS, this table holds only the in-frame rearrangements with V and J called that TCRdb kept. Clones are partly lost; checked studies trace under half to an unresolved V gene and leave the rest unexplained. The sample data list under 85,000 clones, and 90% of these were observed just once. Of the sample, over 7.5% falls within the top ten clones. The receptor's source is a female donor in good health, enrolled as a control in a pregnancy study. The rearranged segments are TRBV23-1 and TRBJ2-5; TRBD1 might be the D gene, on 7 matching bases. TRBV23-1 is flagged as an ORF with uncertain function. This specimen consisted of peripheral blood, obtained after pregnancy. Here the CDR3 is given as CASSQAGQPAETQYF. The nucleotide sequence reads TGCGCCAGCAGTCAAGCGGGACAGCCAGCGGAGACCCAGTACTTC.